The present T cell receptor (beta chain) was sequenced within a study of blood T cell repertoires in COVID-19. Study processing details: Amplification with reference gene primers provided the estimates of nucleated cell counts. Assay used: immunoSEQ multiplex PCR; TCRdb lists only in-frame clones, some missing. D and trimming come from the DNA, and the V and J calls and clone size come from that table. The sample lists approximately 210,000 clones; roughly 85% were seen once. Per germline, CDR1 SGHRS and CDR2 YFSETQ. Trimming removed 6 bases at V and 1 base at J, with 13 bases between. The CDR3 runs to 14 residues.

The receptor was derived from a woman in her 70s with active or convalescent COVID-19. This chain connects TRBV5-1 to TRBJ1-1; possibly TRBD1 for D (5 bases). Sample: peripheral blood. CDR3 protein: CASKEQGTNTEAFF. The CDR3 DNA reads TGCGCCAGCAAGGAGCAGGGAACGAACACTGAAGCTTTCTTT.